This TCR beta chain was captured in a study of spatial heterogeneity in lung cancer. At the level of the study: Compared with alpha-chain sequences, beta-chain sequences were consistently detected in greater numbers. Regarding the study as a whole: Mutation tallies in tumors tracked expanded intratumoral alpha and beta TCR counts.

This CDR3 is built from 15 residues. CDR1 is SGHRS and CDR2 is YFSETQ in the germline V gene. V was clipped by 3 bases and J by 0 bases, with 7 bases between them. The time point is: sample taken at primary tumor resection. Samples were obtained from around 72 donors, all untreated early-stage non-small cell lung cancer patients. Individual TCR cDNA molecules each bore their own unique molecular identifier. One entry per CDR3 protein results from TCRdb running MiXCR on the 5' RACE reads. The profile covers 7,000 or so distinct CDR3 sequences, with about 11% appearing a single time and over 9.5% taken by the ten largest. A remark on this clonotype: The antigen is undetermined.

The chain combines TRBV5-1 with TRBJ2-6; no definite D call. The receptor's source is a female donor with early-stage non-small cell lung cancer. This sample comprised lung tumor tissue, obtained at surgery. CDR3 loop: CASSYQSSGANVLTF. The CDR3 DNA is TGCGCCAGCAGCTATCAAAGCTCTGGGGCCAACGTCCTGACTTTC.